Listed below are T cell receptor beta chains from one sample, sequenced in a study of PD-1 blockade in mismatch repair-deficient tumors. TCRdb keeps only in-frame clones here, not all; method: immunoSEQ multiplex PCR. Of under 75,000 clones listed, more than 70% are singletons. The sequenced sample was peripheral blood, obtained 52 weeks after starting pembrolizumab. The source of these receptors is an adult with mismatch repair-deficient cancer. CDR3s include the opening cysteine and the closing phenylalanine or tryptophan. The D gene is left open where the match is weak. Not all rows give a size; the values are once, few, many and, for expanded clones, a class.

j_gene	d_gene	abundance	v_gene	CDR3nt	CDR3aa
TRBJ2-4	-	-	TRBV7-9	TGTGCCAGCAGGCAGTCGGTGGGCATTCAGTACTTC	CASRQSVGIQYF
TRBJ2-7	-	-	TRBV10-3	TGTGCCATCAGCCCCGGGACGGAGACCTACGAGCAGTACTTC	CAISPGTETYEQYF
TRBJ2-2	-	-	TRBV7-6	TGTGCCAGCAGCTTACGGCAGGCCACCGGGGAGCTGTTTTTT	CASSLRQATGELFF
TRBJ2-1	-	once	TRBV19	TGTGCCAGTAGTATAAACGGGAGAGGATCCTACAATGAGCAGTTCTTC	CASSINGRGSYNEQFF
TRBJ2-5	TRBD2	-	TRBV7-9	TGTGCCAGCCTACGCGGGAGGACAGAGACCCAGTACTTC	CASLRGRTETQYF
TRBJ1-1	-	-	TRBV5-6	TGTGCCAGCAGCTTGATAACGAATCTACTTTACACTGAAGCTTTCTTT	CASSLITNLLYTEAFF
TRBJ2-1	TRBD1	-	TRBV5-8	TGTGCCAGCAGCCCTAGGACAGGGCGGCAGGAGCAGTTCTTC	CASSPRTGRQEQFF
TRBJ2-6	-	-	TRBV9	TGTGCCAGCAGCGTAGCTGGGGCCAACGTCCTGACTTTC	CASSVAGANVLTF
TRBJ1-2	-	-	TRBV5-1	TGCGCCAGCAGCTTGCGACAGAACTATGGCTACACCTTC	CASSLRQNYGYTF
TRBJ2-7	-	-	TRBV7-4	TGTGCCAGCAGCGGGCCGCCTGGAGAGCAGTACTTC	CASSGPPGEQYF
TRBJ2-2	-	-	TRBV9	TGTGCCAGCAGCGTAGGGAACACCGGGGAGCTGTTTTTT	CASSVGNTGELFF
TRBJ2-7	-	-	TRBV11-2	TGTGCCAGCAGCTACGACGGAGGTCCCCTCTACGAGCAGTACTTC	CASSYDGGPLYEQYF
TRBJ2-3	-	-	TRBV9	TGTGCCAGCAGCGTCTATAGCAGTAGCACAGATACGCAGTATTTT	CASSVYSSSTDTQYF
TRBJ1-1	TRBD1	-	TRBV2	TGTGCCAGCAGTGGGGGGTTAAGCAAGACAGGGTCCACTGAAGCTTTCTTT	CASSGGLSKTGSTEAFF
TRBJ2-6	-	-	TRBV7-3	TGTGCCAGCAGCGAGCGACGTGGGGATAGCTCTGGGGCCAACGTCCTGACTTTC	CASSERRGDSSGANVLTF
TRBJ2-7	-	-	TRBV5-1	TGCGCCAGCAGCGTGACACCATCAGCCAACTACGAGCAGTACTTC	CASSVTPSANYEQYF
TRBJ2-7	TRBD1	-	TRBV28	TGTGCCAGCAGTTCCGGACAGGCTTCCTACGAGCAGTACTTC	CASSSGQASYEQYF
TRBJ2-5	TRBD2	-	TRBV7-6	TGTGCCAGCAGCTTACCCACTAGCGGGCGGAGACGAGAGACCCAGTACTTC	CASSLPTSGRRRETQYF
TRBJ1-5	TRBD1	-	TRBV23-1	TGCGCCAGCAGTCAACGACGGACAGGAGACAATCAGCCCCAGCATTTT	CASSQRRTGDNQPQHF
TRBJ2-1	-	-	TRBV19	TGTGCCAGTAGTATGGAGGACAGACCTTTGGATGAGCAGTTCTTC	CASSMEDRPLDEQFF
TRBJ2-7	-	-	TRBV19	TGTGCCAGTAGTATAGCACAGGGTTCCTACGAGCAGTACTTC	CASSIAQGSYEQYF
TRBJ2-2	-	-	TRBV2	TGTGCCAGTGCAAAGGGCAGCCAGGAGGGGGGGGAGCTGTTTTTT	CASAKGSQEGGELFF
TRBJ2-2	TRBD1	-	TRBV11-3	TGTGCCAGCAGCCGCCGAGGACAGGTGGACGGGGAGCTGTTTTTT	CASSRRGQVDGELFF
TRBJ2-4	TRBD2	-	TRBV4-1	TGCGCCAGCAGCCCGGGGGGGGAACTAGCGGACAAAAACATTCAGTACTTC	CASSPGGELADKNIQYF
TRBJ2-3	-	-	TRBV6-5	TGTGCCAGCAGTTACGGTCCGGGGGAAGATACGCAGTATTTT	CASSYGPGEDTQYF
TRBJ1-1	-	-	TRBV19	TGTGCCAGTACTCCGGACGGGCAAATGAACACTGAAGCTTTCTTT	CASTPDGQMNTEAFF
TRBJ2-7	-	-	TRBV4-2	TGTGCCAGCAGCCAAGTGCAGGGGTCTACCTACGAGCAGTACTTC	CASSQVQGSTYEQYF
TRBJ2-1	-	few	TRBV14	TGTGCCAGCAGCCAAGATTGGACCCCGGAGGAGGAGCAGTTCTTC	CASSQDWTPEEEQFF
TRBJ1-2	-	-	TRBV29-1	TGCAGCGTTGGAATACCAACAGGGTTAGCTAACTATGGCTACACCTTC	CSVGIPTGLANYGYTF
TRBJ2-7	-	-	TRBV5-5	TGTGCCAGCAGCTTGGTAACAGCTCCCTCCTACGAGCAGTACTTC	CASSLVTAPSYEQYF
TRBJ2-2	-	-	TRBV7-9	TGTGCCAGCAGCCTAGGGTATAGGGAGAACACCGGGGAGCTGTTTTTT	CASSLGYRENTGELFF
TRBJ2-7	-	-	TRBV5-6	TGTGCCAGCAGCTTGGGGGGTTACGAGCAGTACTTC	CASSLGGYEQYF
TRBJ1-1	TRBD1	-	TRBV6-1	TGTGCCAGCCGACAGGGAGAAATGAACACTGAAGCTTTCTTT	CASRQGEMNTEAFF
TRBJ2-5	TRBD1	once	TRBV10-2	TGCGCCAGCAGTGAGGGTAGGGGGCTCGGGGAGACCCAGTACTTC	CASSEGRGLGETQYF
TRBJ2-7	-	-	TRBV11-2	TGTGCCAGCAGCCTAACGCCGGGACACCCATCCTACGAGCAGTACTTC	CASSLTPGHPSYEQYF
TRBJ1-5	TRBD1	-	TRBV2	TGTGCCAGCAGTGAACGAGGACAGGGCCATCAGCCCCAGCATTTT	CASSERGQGHQPQHF
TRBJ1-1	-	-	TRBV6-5	TGTGCCAGCAGCGAACAGGGATCTGGGTGGACTGAAGCTTTCTTT	CASSEQGSGWTEAFF
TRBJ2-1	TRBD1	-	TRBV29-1	TGCAGCGCCGGGACAGGTATTGATGAGCAGTTCTTC	CSAGTGIDEQFF
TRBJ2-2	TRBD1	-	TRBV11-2	TGTGCCAGCAGCTTAGGAGGGACAGGACGAGGTACCGGGGAGCTGTTTTTT	CASSLGGTGRGTGELFF
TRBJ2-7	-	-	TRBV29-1	TGCAGCGTTCGAGACGGTTTCTCCTACGAGCAGTACTTC	CSVRDGFSYEQYF
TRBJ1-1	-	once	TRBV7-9	TGTGCCAGCAGCCGGGCGGGACCCCGGGGGGCTTTCTTT	CASSRAGPRGAFF
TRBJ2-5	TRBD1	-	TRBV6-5	TGTGCCAGCAGTTACCACAGGGGTGCTCAAGAGACCCAGTACTTC	CASSYHRGAQETQYF
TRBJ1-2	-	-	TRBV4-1	TGCGCCAGCAGCCAAGATCTTGGTGGGGGGCGGGCGTTTGGCTACACCTTC	CASSQDLGGGRAFGYTF
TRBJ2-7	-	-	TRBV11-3	TGTGCCAGCAGCTATAGCGCGGGGAACTACGAGCAGTACTTC	CASSYSAGNYEQYF
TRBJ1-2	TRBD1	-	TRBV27	TGTGCCAGCAGCCGGACTCGGGACAGGGCTAACTATGGCTACACCTTC	CASSRTRDRANYGYTF
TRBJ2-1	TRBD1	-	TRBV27	TGTGCCAGCAGTTTAGGCGGACAGGGATACAATGAGCAGTTCTTC	CASSLGGQGYNEQFF
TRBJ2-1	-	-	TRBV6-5	TGTGCCAGCATTGGGGGATATGAGCAGTTCTTC	CASIGGYEQFF
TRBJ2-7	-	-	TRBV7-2	TGTGCCAGCAGCGATCGGGACTCCGCCCCCGAGCAGTACTTC	CASSDRDSAPEQYF
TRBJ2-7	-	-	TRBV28	TGTGCCAGCAGTTTATATAGAGAAACCTACGAGCAGTACTTC	CASSLYRETYEQYF
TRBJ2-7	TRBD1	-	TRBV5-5	TGTGCCAGCAGCTTGGGCGGACAGGCCTACGAGCAGTACTTC	CASSLGGQAYEQYF
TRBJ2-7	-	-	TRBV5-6	TGTGCCAGCAGCTTGGAATTAGAGTTTCCCTACGAGCAGTACTTC	CASSLELEFPYEQYF
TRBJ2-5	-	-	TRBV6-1	TGTGCCAGCAGTGCCCGTTGGCGAGGGGGGGGTTGGGAGACCCAGTACTTC	CASSARWRGGGWETQYF
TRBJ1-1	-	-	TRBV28	TGTGCCAGCAGTTTGACAGAAAACACTGAAGCTTTCTTT	CASSLTENTEAFF